This T cell receptor (beta chain) originates from a study of cytomegalovirus exposure and HLA in healthy donors. Unrecorded immune exposure was likely among donors, who were nominally healthy when sampled. PCR used 60 Vbeta primers and 13 Jbeta primers. TCRdb's table, derived via immunoSEQ multiplex PCR, lists solely in-frame clones and lacks some. The profile shows around 200,000 clones, 75% to 85% of them singletons. The CDR3 covers 16 residues. The ends lost 0 bases at V and 2 bases at J; junction bases unmatched: 2. Germline loops: CDR1 SGDLS, CDR2 YYNGEE. Study-level points and caveats: Reports described diagnosis of cytomegalovirus status by the classifier as highly specific and sensitive. An Asian-associated ancestry cluster reportedly showed fewer N-insertions than the approximately 650-donor mean in a later analysis. No immune exposure information besides CMV serostatus was available.

Concerning this clone itself: The target antigen is unknown. Other DNA sequences in the same sample also yield this CDR3.

V is TRBV9 and J is TRBJ2-5; 12 positions agree with TRBD2. The TCR was taken from a woman aged 60-75 years in good health and CMV-seropositive. The source material was PBMCs. The CDR3 protein is CASSVGTSGAQETQYF. The DNA of the CDR3 is TGTGCCAGCAGCGTAGGGACTAGCGGGGCACAAGAGACCCAGTACTTC. The full variable domain, in which reference TRBV9 and TRBJ2-5 provide the parts outside the CDR3, is DSGVTQTPKHLITATGQRVTLRCSPRSGDLSVYWYQQSLDQGLQFLIQYYNGEERAKGNILERFSAQQFPDLHSELNLSSLELGDSALYFCASSVGTSGAQETQYFGPGTRLLVL.